Listed here is a single TCR beta chain. Its matching antigen is unknown. Germline-derived CDR1 and CDR2 are MGHRA and YSYEKL. This CDR3 is 17 amino acids long. Trimming at V came to 2 bases and at J to 11 bases, leaving 18 bases not matched to a gene. With a J-beta primer mix and a sample-barcoded 5' primer, a second PCR ran about 6 to 11 cycles. MiXCR, applied by TCRdb to the 5' RACE reads, yields one record per CDR3 protein. Among over 950,000 distinct CDR3 sequences listed, roughly 47% were seen once. The data derive from a study of blood T cells in healthy people across ages. General study results and limits: Per million T cells, TCR beta diversity dropped roughly linearly as age increased.

This sequence joins TRBV4-1 and TRBJ2-5; TRBD2 matches 9 bases. Sequencing was done on a sample of blood. This TCR came from a woman aged 55-70 years in good health. The CDR3 DNA is TGCGCCAGCAGCCAACATTTAGCGGGAGATGACTACAATGAGCAGTACTTC. This encodes CASSQHLAGDDYNEQYF.